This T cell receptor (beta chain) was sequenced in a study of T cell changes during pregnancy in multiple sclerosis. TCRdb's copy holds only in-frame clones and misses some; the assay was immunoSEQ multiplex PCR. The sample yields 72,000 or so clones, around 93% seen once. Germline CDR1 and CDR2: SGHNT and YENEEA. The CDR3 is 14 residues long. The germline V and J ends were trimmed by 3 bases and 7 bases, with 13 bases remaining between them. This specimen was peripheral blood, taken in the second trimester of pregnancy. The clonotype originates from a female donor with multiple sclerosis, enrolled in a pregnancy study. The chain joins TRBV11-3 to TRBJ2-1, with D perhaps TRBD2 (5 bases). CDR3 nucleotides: TGTGCCAGCAGCTTCTCCGGGGTTTGGAATGAGCAGTTCTTC. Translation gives CASSFSGVWNEQFF.